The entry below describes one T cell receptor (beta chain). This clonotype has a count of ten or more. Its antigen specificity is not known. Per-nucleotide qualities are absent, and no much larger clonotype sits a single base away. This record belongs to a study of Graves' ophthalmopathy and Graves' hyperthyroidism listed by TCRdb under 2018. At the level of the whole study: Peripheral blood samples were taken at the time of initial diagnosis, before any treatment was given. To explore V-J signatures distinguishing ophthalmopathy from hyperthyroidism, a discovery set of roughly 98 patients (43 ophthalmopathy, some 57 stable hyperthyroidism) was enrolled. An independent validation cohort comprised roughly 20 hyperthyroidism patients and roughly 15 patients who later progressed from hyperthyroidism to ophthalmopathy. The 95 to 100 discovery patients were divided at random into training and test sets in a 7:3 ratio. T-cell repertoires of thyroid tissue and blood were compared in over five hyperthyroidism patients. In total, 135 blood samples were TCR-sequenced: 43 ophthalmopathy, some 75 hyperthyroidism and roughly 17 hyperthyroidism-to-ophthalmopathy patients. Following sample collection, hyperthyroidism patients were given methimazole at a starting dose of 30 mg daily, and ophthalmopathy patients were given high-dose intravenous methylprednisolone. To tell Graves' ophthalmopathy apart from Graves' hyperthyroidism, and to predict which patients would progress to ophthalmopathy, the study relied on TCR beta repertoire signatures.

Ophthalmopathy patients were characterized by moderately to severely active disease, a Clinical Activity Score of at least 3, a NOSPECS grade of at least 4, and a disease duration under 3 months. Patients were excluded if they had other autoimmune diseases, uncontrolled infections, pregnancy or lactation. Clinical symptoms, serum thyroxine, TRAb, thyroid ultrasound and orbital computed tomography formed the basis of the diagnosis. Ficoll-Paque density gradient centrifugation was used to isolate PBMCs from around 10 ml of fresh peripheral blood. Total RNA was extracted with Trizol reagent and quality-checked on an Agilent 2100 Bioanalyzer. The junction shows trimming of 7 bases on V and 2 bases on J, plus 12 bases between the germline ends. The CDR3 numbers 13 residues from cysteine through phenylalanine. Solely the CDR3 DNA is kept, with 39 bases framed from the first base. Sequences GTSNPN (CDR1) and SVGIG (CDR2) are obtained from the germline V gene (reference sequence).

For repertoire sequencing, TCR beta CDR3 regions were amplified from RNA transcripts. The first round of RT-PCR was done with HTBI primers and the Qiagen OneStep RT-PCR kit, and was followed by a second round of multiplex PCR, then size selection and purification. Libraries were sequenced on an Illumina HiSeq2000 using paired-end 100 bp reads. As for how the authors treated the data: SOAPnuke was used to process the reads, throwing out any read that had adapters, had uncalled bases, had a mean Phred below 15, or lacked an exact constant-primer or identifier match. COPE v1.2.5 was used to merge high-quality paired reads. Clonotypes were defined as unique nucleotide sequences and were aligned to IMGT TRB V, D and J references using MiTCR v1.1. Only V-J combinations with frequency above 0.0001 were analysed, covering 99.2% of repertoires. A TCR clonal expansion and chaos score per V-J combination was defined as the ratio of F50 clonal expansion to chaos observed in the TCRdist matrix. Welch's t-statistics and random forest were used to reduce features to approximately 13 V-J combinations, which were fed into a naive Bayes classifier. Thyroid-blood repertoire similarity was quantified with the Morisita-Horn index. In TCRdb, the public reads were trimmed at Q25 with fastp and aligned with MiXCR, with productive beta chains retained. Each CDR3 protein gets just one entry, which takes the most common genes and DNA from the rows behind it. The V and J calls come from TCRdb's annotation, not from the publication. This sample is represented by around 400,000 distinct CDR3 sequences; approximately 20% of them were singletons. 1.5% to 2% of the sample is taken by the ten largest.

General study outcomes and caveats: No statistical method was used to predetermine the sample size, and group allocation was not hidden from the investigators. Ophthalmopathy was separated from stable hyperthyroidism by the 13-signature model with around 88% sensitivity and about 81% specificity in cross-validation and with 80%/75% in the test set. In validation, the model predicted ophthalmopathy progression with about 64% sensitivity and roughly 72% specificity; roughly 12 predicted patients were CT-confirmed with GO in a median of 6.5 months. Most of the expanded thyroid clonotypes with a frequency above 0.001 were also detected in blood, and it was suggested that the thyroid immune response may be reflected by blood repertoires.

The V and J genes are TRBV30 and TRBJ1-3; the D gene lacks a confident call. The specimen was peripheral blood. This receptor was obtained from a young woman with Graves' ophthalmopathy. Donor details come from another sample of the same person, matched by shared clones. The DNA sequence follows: TGTGCCTCGACCGCTGTTACTGGAAACACCATATATTTT. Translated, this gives CASTAVTGNTIYF.